This TCR beta chain was recovered during a study of cytomegalovirus exposure and HLA in healthy donors. Study at large: The approximately 670 first-cohort repertoires shared a platform with the 130 or so validation repertoires, as reported in a later analysis. Whole-study findings and limits: Researchers counted approximately 160 TCR beta chains as cytomegalovirus-associated. Usually a TCR sequence was rare, but some public TCRs were found in many donors.

The CDR3 extends over 15 amino acids. V was pared by 2 bases and J by 0 bases, with 11 bases between. CDR1 and CDR2 (germline): MNHNS, SASEGT. Clones were sequenced by immunoSEQ multiplex PCR, and TCRdb holds only the in-frame ones, with some missing. This table has about 240,000 clones, around 88% appearing once. Details on this clone: Its target is not known.

A roughly 120-subject validation cohort, separate from the approximately 690-subject first cohort, supplied the donors. The rearrangement joins TRBV6-1 to TRBJ2-7, with a tentative D call TRBD2 (6 bases). The sequence came from a woman in her 30s in good health and CMV-seropositive. The sequenced sample consisted of PBMCs. CDR3 nucleotide sequence: TGTGCCAGCAGTGAATTTAACGGGAGCTCCTACGAGCAGTACTTC. It is translated as CASSEFNGSSYEQYF.